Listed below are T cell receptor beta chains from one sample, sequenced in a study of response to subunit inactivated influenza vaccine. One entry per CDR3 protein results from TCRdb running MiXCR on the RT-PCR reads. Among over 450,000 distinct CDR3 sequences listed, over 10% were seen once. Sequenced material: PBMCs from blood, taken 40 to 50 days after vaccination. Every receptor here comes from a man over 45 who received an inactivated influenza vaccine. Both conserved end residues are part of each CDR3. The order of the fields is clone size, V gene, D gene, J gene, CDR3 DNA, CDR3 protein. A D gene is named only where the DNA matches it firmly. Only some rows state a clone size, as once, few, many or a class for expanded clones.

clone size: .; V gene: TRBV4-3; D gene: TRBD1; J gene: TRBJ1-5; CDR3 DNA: TGCGCCAGCAGCCAAGAGGGGACAGGGTTCTGGCCCCAGCATTTT; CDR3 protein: CASSQEGTGFWPQHF
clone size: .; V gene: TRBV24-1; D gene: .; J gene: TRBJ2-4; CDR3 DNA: TGTGCCACCAGCGATAGGAGAGTTGCCAAAAACATTCAGTACTTC; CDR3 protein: CATSDRRVAKNIQYF
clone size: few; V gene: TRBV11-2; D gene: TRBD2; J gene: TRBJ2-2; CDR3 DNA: TGTGCCAGCAGCCTCCGACTTAAGGGACTAGCGGGGGCGAACACCGGGGAGCTGTTTTTT; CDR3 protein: CASSLRLKGLAGANTGELFF
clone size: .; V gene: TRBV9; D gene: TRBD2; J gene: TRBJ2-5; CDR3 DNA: TGTGCCAGCAGCGTAGAGTTGGCTAGCGGGCACAAAGAGACCCAGTACTTC; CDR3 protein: CASSVELASGHKETQYF
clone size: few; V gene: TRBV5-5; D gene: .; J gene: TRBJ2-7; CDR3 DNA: TGTGCCAGCAGTCCAGGGATCTATTACGAGCAGTACTTC; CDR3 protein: CASSPGIYYEQYF
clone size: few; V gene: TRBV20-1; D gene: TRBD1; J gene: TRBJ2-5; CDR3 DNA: TGCAGTGCTAGGACTGGGACAGGGGGCCGAGAGACCCAGTACTTC; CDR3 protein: CSARTGTGGRETQYF
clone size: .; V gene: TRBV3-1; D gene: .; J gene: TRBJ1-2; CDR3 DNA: TGTGCCAGCAGCCAAATATACACCAATGGCTACACCTTC; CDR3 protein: CASSQIYTNGYTF
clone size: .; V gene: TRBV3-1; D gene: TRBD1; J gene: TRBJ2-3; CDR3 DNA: TGTGCCAGCAGCCCGGCGGGGACAGGGTTATCAGATACGCAGTATTTT; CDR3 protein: CASSPAGTGLSDTQYF
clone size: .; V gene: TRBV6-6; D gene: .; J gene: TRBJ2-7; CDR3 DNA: TGTGCCAGCAGTGACCCCGTTTCGTACGAGCAGTACTTC; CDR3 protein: CASSDPVSYEQYF
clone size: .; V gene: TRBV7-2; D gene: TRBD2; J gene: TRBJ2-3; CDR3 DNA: TGTGCCAGCAGCCGCTTTGGGGGGGGAAGGGGAACAGATACGCAGTATTTT; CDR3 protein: CASSRFGGGRGTDTQYF
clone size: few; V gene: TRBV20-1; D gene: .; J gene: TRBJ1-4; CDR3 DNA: TGCAGTGCTAGAGATCCCAGGGGTAGTGAAAAACTGTTTTTT; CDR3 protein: CSARDPRGSEKLFF
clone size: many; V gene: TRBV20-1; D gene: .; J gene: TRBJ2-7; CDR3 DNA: TGCAGTGCTAGAGACCCCAGGAGGGACTCCTACGAGCAGTACTTC; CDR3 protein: CSARDPRRDSYEQYF
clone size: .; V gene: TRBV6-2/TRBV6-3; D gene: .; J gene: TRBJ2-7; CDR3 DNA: TGTGCCAGCATTCAGGGTAACTCCTACGAGCAGTACTTC; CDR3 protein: CASIQGNSYEQYF
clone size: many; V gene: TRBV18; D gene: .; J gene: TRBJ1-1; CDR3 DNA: TGTGCCAGCTCACGTCCGGCGAACACTGAAGCTTTCTTT; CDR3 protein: CASSRPANTEAFF
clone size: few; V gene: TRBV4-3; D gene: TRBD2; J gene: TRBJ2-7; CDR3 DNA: TGCGCCAGCAGCCAAGCCCTGGGGGGGTACTACGAGCAGTACTTC; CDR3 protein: CASSQALGGYYEQYF